These 27 T cell receptor beta chains originate from one sample sequenced in a study of CD8+CD57+ T cells in acquired aplastic anemia. According to the study, genomic DNA was the template for TCR beta VDJ and CDR3 profiling. TCRdb called the reads again in MiXCR, with one record for every CDR3 protein. This repertoire shows around 190,000 distinct CDR3 sequences, over 60% found once; its top ten account for about 29%. Sequencing was carried out using sorted CD4+, CD8+, or CD8+CD57+ T cells (not recorded which) from PBMCs. All receptors come from a human donor in good health.

This clonotype was picked up many times. The rearrangement links TRBV29-1 to TRBJ1-4; 9 bases match TRBD1. The germline V gene encodes CDR1 SQVTM and CDR2 ANQGSEA. The CDR3 contains 12 residues. J was trimmed by 8 bases and V by 4 bases; bases with no gene match: 2. The CDR3 spells CSVATGGEKLFF. The CDR3 region has the DNA TGCAGCGTTGCGACAGGGGGGGAAAAACTGTTTTTT.

The chain recombines TRBV2 with TRBJ2-5; 8 nucleotides agree with TRBD2. CDR1 and CDR2 from the germline V gene are SNHLY and FYNNEI. The CDR3 spans 17 residues. Trimming removed 6 bases from V and 5 bases from J; junction bases left unmatched: 17. The CDR3 loop reads CASSAGWASGSGETQYF. The CDR3 DNA reads as TGTGCCAGCAGCGCGGGGTGGGCTAGCGGGTCCGGGGAGACCCAGTACTTC.

This sequence joins TRBV10-3 and TRBJ2-1; 7 bases line up with TRBD2. In germline, CDR1 is ENHRY, CDR2 SYGVKD. Trimming took 10 bases from V and 3 from J; bases not matched to a gene: 15. This CDR3 has 16 residues. This chain's CDR3 is CATHLTAGAVYNEQFF. The CDR3, as DNA: TGTGCCACCCATCTTACGGCGGGAGCGGTCTACAATGAGCAGTTCTTC.

Comments on this clonotype: A read error may explain this, as a much larger clone is one base away. V usage is TRBV11-1 and J usage is TRBJ2-1; 10 bases match TRBD2. Trimming at V came to 6 bases and at J to 3 bases, leaving 8 bases not matched to a gene. The CDR3 totals 16 residues. CDR1 and CDR2 (germline): SGHAT, FQDESV (reference sequence). CDR3 nucleotides: TGTGCCAGCAGTCTAGCCGGACTAGCGGACTACAATGAGCAGTTCTTC. It codes for CASSLAGLADYNEQFF.

This clonotype was recorded many times. The chain joins TRBV12-3 or TRBV12-4 to TRBJ2-2, with TRBD2 matching over 8 bases. The CDR3 loop spans 15 amino acids. Unmatched junction bases numbered 8, after V lost 6 bases and J lost 5 bases. The CDR3 loop is CASRGLGRGTGELFF. CDR3 DNA: TGTGCCAGCAGGGGACTAGGGAGAGGAACCGGGGAGCTGTTTTTT.

This clonotype was counted ten times or more. This chain connects TRBV30 to TRBJ2-7, with 8 nucleotides matching TRBD1. CDR1 is GTSNPN, CDR2 SVGIG, per germline (reference sequence). J gave up 2 bases and V 7 bases, and 4 bases lay outside the gene matches. The CDR3 is made up of 12 amino acids. The CDR3 here is CASDRGPYEQYF. The CDR3 DNA reads as TGTGCCTCAGACAGGGGTCCCTACGAGCAGTACTTC. Full variable domain (remainder filled in from reference TRBV30 and TRBJ2-7): SQTIHQWPATLVQPVGSPLSLECTVEGTSNPNLYWYRQAAGRGLQLLFYSVGIGQISSEVPQNLSASRPQDRQFILSSKKLLLSDSGFYLCASDRGPYEQYFGPGTRLTVT.

V and J are TRBV6-6 and TRBJ2-7, with TRBD1 identical over 8 bases. CDR1 is MNHNY, CDR2 SVGAGI, per germline (reference sequence). After removal of 6 bases from V and 4 bases from J, the junction contained 8 bases not matched to a gene. This CDR3 has 14 residues. CDR3 in DNA: TGTGCCAGCAGGGACGGACAGGGAAGGTACGAGCAGTACTTC. Residues: CASRDGQGRYEQYF.

This clonotype has just a few counts. The genes are TRBV7-2 and TRBJ1-6, with 8 bases fitting TRBD1. CDR1 and CDR2 (germline): SGHTA, FQGNSA. The ends lost 1 base at V and 10 bases at J; junction bases unmatched: 6. This CDR3 has 15 amino acids. CDR3 loop: CASSLGTGGESPLHF. CDR3 DNA sequence: TGTGCCAGCAGCTTAGGAACAGGGGGGGAATCACCCCTCCACTTT. Together with reference TRBV7-2 and TRBJ1-6, the CDR3 gives the full variable domain: GAGVSQSPSNKVTEKGKDVELRCDPISGHTALYWYRQSLGQGLEFLIYFQGNSAPDKSGLPSDRFSAERTGGSVSTLTIQRTQQEDSAVYLCASSLGTGGESPLHFGNGTRLTVT.

The sample holds one count of this clonotype. The chain employs TRBV15 and TRBJ1-6; TRBD1 is a possible D gene (5 bases). The CDR3 sequence is 18 residues long. Germline V gene data show CDR1 as LNHNV and CDR2 as YYDKDF (reference sequence). Deletions cut 0 bases from V and 2 bases from J, with 14 bases between. CDR3 nucleotides: TGTGCCACCAGCAGAGATAGGGGCAGGACTGCCTATAATTCACCCCTCCACTTT. This gives the protein CATSRDRGRTAYNSPLHF.

The V and J genes are TRBV7-9 and TRBJ1-2, with D perhaps matching TRBD1 (6 bases). Per germline, CDR1 SEHNR and CDR2 FQNEAQ (reference sequence). The CDR3 has 15 residues. The V gene lost 6 bases and the J gene lost 6 bases, with 20 bases spanning the gap. The CDR3 here is CASRPTAGQGNGYTF. The CDR3 DNA reads as TGTGCCAGCAGGCCGACCGCCGGGCAGGGGAATGGCTACACCTTC.

V and J are TRBV19 and TRBJ1-4, with D hard to call. In germline, CDR1 is LNHDA, CDR2 SQIVND (reference sequence). V shed 6 bases and J shed 8 bases, with 16 bases lying between them. The CDR3 consists of 14 residues. The CDR3 DNA reads as TGTGCCAGTAGCCAAGACCTGGTCGGGGAAAAACTGTTTTTT. It translates to CASSQDLVGEKLFF.

The chain uses TRBV7-2 and TRBJ2-3; D unclear. The CDR3 length is 12 residues. Deletions cut 5 bases from V and 7 bases from J, with 10 bases between. CDR1 SGHTA and CDR2 FQGNSA come from the germline V gene. DNA for the CDR3: TGTGCCAGCAGCCCTACCTCTCATACGCAGTATTTT. Protein sequence: CASSPTSHTQYF.

This clonotype was seen at least ten times. This chain joins TRBV6-2 or TRBV6-3 and TRBJ2-7; no clear D gene. The CDR3 is made up of 14 amino acids. Germline CDR1 and CDR2: MNHEY and SVGEGT. V shed 6 bases and J shed 0 bases, with 12 bases lying between them. CDR3 protein: CASREPRSSYEQYF. DNA of the CDR3: TGTGCCAGCAGGGAGCCCAGGAGCTCCTACGAGCAGTACTTC.

This chain joins TRBV2 and TRBJ2-3; 7 bases map to TRBD1. The CDR3 has 14 amino acids. Trimming took 5 bases from V and 2 from J; bases not matched to a gene: 4. CDR1 is SNHLY, CDR2 FYNNEI, per germline. CDR3 region: CASSQGDYTDTQYF. The CDR3 nucleotides read TGTGCCAGCAGTCAGGGGGATTACACAGATACGCAGTATTTT.

The CDR3 sequence is CASSLGKETYGYTF. In DNA form, the CDR3 reads TGTGCCAGCAGCTTAGGGAAAGAGACCTATGGCTACACCTTC. This rearrangement joins TRBV7-2 to TRBJ1-2; D not certain. The CDR3 covers 14 residues. The V end was cut by 1 base, the J end by 4 bases, with 10 bases between. Germline V lookup: CDR1 SGHTA, CDR2 FQGNSA.

The sample holds many counts of this clonotype. The rearrangement uses TRBV4-1 and TRBJ2-7; 10 bases map to TRBD1. The CDR3 is made up of 15 amino acids. Germline CDR1 and CDR2: MGHRA and YSYEKL. The V and J ends lost 0 bases and 3 bases, in that order; junction bases with no gene match: 2. The CDR3 DNA follows: TGCGCCAGCAGCCAAGACCGGGACAGGGGCTACGAGCAGTACTTC. Translating it yields CASSQDRDRGYEQYF.

The V call is TRBV12-3 or TRBV12-4, the J call TRBJ2-3, with 8 bases aligning to TRBD2. The CDR3 sequence is 15 residues long. V trimming: 5 bases; J trimming: 1 base; junction bases outside the gene matches: 5. CDR3 nucleotide sequence: TGTGCCAGCAGTCCCTTAGCGGGGCGCACAGATACGCAGTATTTT. Amino acid sequence: CASSPLAGRTDTQYF.

The CDR3 loop is CASSDSGQGGYEQYF. The CDR3, as DNA: TGTGCCAGCAGTGACTCAGGACAGGGGGGCTACGAGCAGTACTTC. The V and J genes are TRBV25-1 and TRBJ2-7; 10 nucleotides line up with TRBD1. The CDR3 has 15 residues. Germline V gene lookup returns CDR1 MGHDK and CDR2 SYGVNS. V trimming: 3 bases; J trimming: 3 bases; junction bases outside the gene matches: 5.

V and J are TRBV7-9 and TRBJ1-2; D not certain. CDR1 is SEHNR and CDR2 is FQNEAQ in the germline V gene (reference sequence). The CDR3 is 13 residues long. Trimming took 0 bases from V and 7 from J, leaving 9 bases between them. The CDR3 region is CASSLAVRSGYTF. The CDR3 DNA is TGTGCCAGCAGCTTAGCGGTTAGAAGTGGCTACACCTTC.

This clonotype was seen only a few times. CDR3 nucleotides: TGTGCCAGCACGAACCGGGACAGCAATTCACCCCTCCACTTT. Amino acids: CASTNRDSNSPLHF. The chain uses TRBV5-6 and TRBJ1-6; TRBD1 agrees at 7 bases. Per the germline V gene, CDR1 is SGHDT and CDR2 is YYEEEE. The CDR3 runs to 14 residues. After removal of 6 bases from V and 7 bases from J, the junction contained 7 bases not matched to a gene. The whole variable domain, remainder taken from reference TRBV5-6 and TRBJ1-6, is DAGVTQSPTHLIKTRGQQVTLRCSPKSGHDTVSWYQQALGQGPQFIFQYYEEEERQRGNFPDRFSGHQFPNYSSELNVNALLLGDSALYLCASTNRDSNSPLHFGNGTRLTVT.

About this clonotype: The junction departs from the called germline gene at one end, perhaps through a read error. The chain has TRBV7-8 and TRBJ1-2; no clear D. This CDR3 is 13 amino acids long. Per germline, CDR1 SGHVS and CDR2 FQNEAQ. CDR3 nucleotides: TGTACCAGCAGCTTTGGGGAGGCCTATGGCTACACCTTC. Translated, it gives CTSSFGEAYGYTF.

CDR3 residues: CASSPRGAMNTEAFF. In DNA, the CDR3 is TGTGCCAGCAGCCCTAGAGGGGCCATGAACACTGAAGCTTTCTTT. V and J are TRBV25-1 and TRBJ1-1; D perhaps matches TRBD1 (5 bases). CDR1 MGHDK and CDR2 SYGVNS come from the germline V gene. The CDR3 is made up of 15 amino acids. With 6 bases removed from V and 0 bases from J, the gap between germline ends came to 14 bases. Full variable domain (missing parts from reference TRBV25-1 and TRBJ1-1): EADIYQTPRYLVIGTGKKITLECSQTMGHDKMYWYQQDPGMELHLIHYSYGVNSTEKGDLSSESTVSRIRTEHFPLTLESARPSHTSQYLCASSPRGAMNTEAFFGQGTRLTVV.

The rearrangement links TRBV5-5 to TRBJ2-3, with 9 bases matching TRBD2. The CDR3 is made up of 16 amino acids. Germline assignment: CDR1 SGHKS and CDR2 YYEKEE (reference sequence). With 2 bases clipped from V and 1 base from J, the junction kept 5 bases outside the gene matches. CDR3 coding DNA: TGTGCCAGCAGCTTCAAAGCGGGGGGTGGCACAGATACGCAGTATTTT. Translating gives CASSFKAGGGTDTQYF.

This clonotype came up many times. The chain recombines TRBV20-1 with TRBJ1-1; possibly TRBD1 for D (5 bases). V was clipped by 3 bases and J by 0 bases, with 8 bases between them. The germline V gene encodes CDR1 DFQATT and CDR2 SNEGSKA (reference sequence). The CDR3 totals 13 residues. The chain's CDR3 is CSARGRMNTEAFF. The CDR3 DNA sequence: TGCAGTGCTAGGGGACGAATGAACACTGAAGCTTTCTTT.

In this sample, this clonotype turned up a few times. The rearrangement links TRBV10-3 to TRBJ1-4; TRBD1 matches at 8 bases. Losses at the gene ends were 3 bases for V and 8 bases for J; bases not matched to a gene: 5. The length of the CDR3 is 14 residues. The germline CDR1 and CDR2 sequences are ENHRY and SYGVKD. CDR3 nucleotides: TGTGCCATCAGTGATCAACAGGGGGACGAAAAACTGTTTTTT. It translates to CAISDQQGDEKLFF.

The chain combines TRBV6-1 with TRBJ2-7; possibly TRBD1 for D (6 bases). Per germline, CDR1 MNHNS and CDR2 SASEGT. CDR3 length: 14 residues. V was pared by 4 bases and J by 4 bases, with 14 bases between. In DNA form, the CDR3 reads TGTGCCAGCAGTGTTACAGGGATCTCGTACGAGCAGTACTTC. It encodes CASSVTGISYEQYF.

The chain combines TRBV20-1 with TRBJ2-1; D uncertain. Germline CDR1 DFQATT, CDR2 SNEGSKA (reference sequence). The length of the CDR3 is 10 residues. Between the trimmed V and J ends, which lost 6 bases and 4 bases, there was a span of 4 bases. CDR3 in amino acids: CSALYNEQFF. The DNA for the CDR3 is TGCAGTGCCCTGTACAATGAGCAGTTCTTC.